Described below is a single TCR beta chain sequence and its context. Sequencing used immunoSEQ multiplex PCR; TCRdb keeps in-frame clones, though not all of them. This sample has 85,000 to 100,000 clones, with around 85% found just once. This specimen belongs to a study of T cell responses to AZD1222 COVID-19 vaccine. The CDR3 is 14 amino acids. The germline gives CDR1 SNHLY, CDR2 FYNNEI. V was trimmed by 6 bases and J by 5 bases, leaving 16 bases between them. Material: peripheral blood, obtained on day 0 of AZD1222 vaccination. The clonotype comes from an adult in good health. This chain uses TRBV2 with TRBJ2-5, with a possible D match to TRBD1 (6 bases). The DNA for the CDR3 is TGTGCCAGCAGCGGGGACACCCTGAGGGAGACCCAGTACTTC. Its protein is CASSGDTLRETQYF.